One and the same sample provided the 20 T cell receptor beta chains below, sequenced in a study of cytomegalovirus exposure and HLA in healthy donors. PCR amplification relied on 60 Vbeta primers (plus 13 Jbeta primers). Clones were sequenced by immunoSEQ multiplex PCR, and TCRdb holds only the in-frame ones, with some missing. The sample yields over 200,000 clones, roughly 91% seen once. Material for sequencing was PBMCs. The receptor set was obtained from a woman under 30 in good health and CMV-seronegative.

The chain combines TRBV5-6 with TRBJ2-2; D uncertain. CDR3 size: 15 residues. Trimming pared 0 bases from V and 2 bases from J, leaving 8 bases between. Germline CDR1 SGHDT, CDR2 YYEEEE. In DNA form, the CDR3 reads TGTGCCAGCAGCTTGGGGGTGACTAACACCGGGGAGCTGTTTTTT. Protein: CASSLGVTNTGELFF.

The chain joins TRBV18 to TRBJ2-5, with a tentative D call TRBD2 (5 bases). With 6 bases removed from V and 1 base from J, the gap between germline ends came to 15 bases. Germline loops: CDR1 KGHSH, CDR2 LQKENI. This CDR3 is 15 amino acids long. CDR3 in DNA: TGTGCCAGCTCCCCAAACTTCGGAGGCCAAGAGACCCAGTACTTC. It translates to CASSPNFGGQETQYF.

This chain's CDR3 is CASGLAQGVSNEQFF. CDR3 bases: TGTGCTAGTGGTTTGGCACAAGGGGTGAGCAATGAGCAGTTCTTC. V is TRBV12-5 and J is TRBJ2-1; D perhaps matches TRBD1 (5 bases). The germline V gene encodes CDR1 LGHNT and CDR2 FRNRAP. The CDR3 is 15 amino acids. Trimming cost V 1 base and J 6 bases, with 13 bases left between them.

The V gene is TRBV18, the J gene TRBJ1-3; no clear D. V lost 3 bases, J lost 4 bases, and 13 bases lay in between. Looked up from germline, CDR1 is KGHSH and CDR2 is LQKENI. CDR3 length: 15 amino acids. CDR3 region: CASSPGGGQGNTIYF. The CDR3, as DNA: TGTGCCAGCTCACCGGGCGGAGGGCAAGGAAACACCATATATTTT.

This clone turned up a few times. The chain carries TRBV9 and TRBJ2-5; D is uncertain. The CDR3 length is 13 residues. Trimming took 1 base from V and 5 from J, leaving 9 bases between them. Germline V gene lookup returns CDR1 SGDLS and CDR2 YYNGEE. This CDR3 reads CASSVTPEETQYF. The CDR3, as DNA: TGTGCCAGCAGCGTAACTCCCGAGGAGACCCAGTACTTC.

The chain uses TRBV7-6 and TRBJ2-1; D possibly corresponds to TRBD2 (6 bases). V shed 10 bases and J shed 1 base, with 23 bases lying between them. The length of the CDR3 is 17 residues. Germline-derived CDR1 and CDR2 are SGHVS and FNYEAQ. CDR3 nucleotides: TGTGCCACATTTGGGGGACTGGGATTTACATCCTACAATGAGCAGTTCTTC. Residues: CATFGGLGFTSYNEQFF. Full variable domain (missing parts from reference TRBV7-6 and TRBJ2-1): GAGVSQSPRYKVTKRGQDVALRCDPISGHVSLYWYRQALGQGPEFLTYFNYEAQQDKSGLPNDRFSAERPEGSISTLTIQRTEQRDSAMYRCATFGGLGFTSYNEQFFGPGTRLTVL.

V and J are TRBV27 and TRBJ2-7, with 8 bases fitting TRBD2. J gave up 2 bases and V 5 bases, and 5 bases lay outside the gene matches. There are 14 residues in the CDR3. The germline gives CDR1 MNHEY, CDR2 SMNVEV (reference sequence). The CDR3 spells CASSPSGSPYEQYF. CDR3 sequence (DNA): TGTGCCAGCAGTCCCAGCGGGAGCCCCTACGAGCAGTACTTC.

This clone was found a few times. The chain carries TRBV4-2 and TRBJ1-1; TRBD1 matches at 7 bases. Germline CDR1 reads LGHNA; CDR2 reads YNFKEQ. This CDR3 comprises 16 residues. The V and J ends lost 1 base and 1 base, in that order; junction bases with no gene match: 6. CDR3 region: CASSQATGVGNTEAFF. As DNA, the CDR3 is TGTGCCAGCAGCCAAGCCACAGGGGTCGGGAACACTGAAGCTTTCTTT.

V and J are TRBV14 and TRBJ2-3, with 7 nucleotides matching TRBD1. Germline V gene sequence: CDR1 SGHDN, CDR2 FVKESK. CDR3 length: 16 amino acids. Trimming at V came to 0 bases and at J to 3 bases, leaving 6 bases not matched to a gene. The CDR3 bases are TGTGCCAGCAGCCAAGATAAGGGGGCGATAACAGATACGCAGTATTTT. Amino acids: CASSQDKGAITDTQYF.

The chain joins TRBV10-1 to TRBJ1-1, with D unclear. CDR3 length: 12 amino acids. The V and J ends lost 10 bases and 4 bases respectively, with 13 bases between them. Germline loops: CDR1 WNHNN, CDR2 SYGVQD (reference sequence). The CDR3 region is CATKGRGTEAFF. In DNA form, the CDR3 reads TGCGCCACAAAAGGTCGGGGCACTGAAGCTTTCTTT.

The chain has TRBV4-2 and TRBJ1-5; TRBD1 matches at 8 bases. The trim removed 0 bases at V and 1 base at J, leaving 2 bases unmatched. The CDR3 runs to 16 residues. Germline values: CDR1 LGHNA, CDR2 YNFKEQ. The CDR3 here is CASSQDRDRSNQPQHF. DNA for the CDR3: TGTGCCAGCAGCCAAGACAGGGACAGGAGCAATCAGCCCCAGCATTTT.

A single count supports this clone. The chain has TRBV2 and TRBJ1-6; D possibly corresponds to TRBD1 (5 bases). The germline V gene has CDR1 SNHLY and CDR2 FYNNEI. V lost 2 bases to trimming and J lost 6 bases, with 11 bases between them. The CDR3 has 15 residues. The CDR3 here is CASSEFAGPNSPLHF. The CDR3 bases are TGTGCCAGCAGTGAATTCGCAGGGCCTAATTCACCCCTCCACTTT.

The chain links TRBV15 to TRBJ1-5; D possibly corresponds to TRBD1 (5 bases). V shed 3 bases and J shed 2 bases, with 11 bases lying between them. The CDR3 is 15 residues long. Germline CDR1 LNHNV, CDR2 YYDKDF (reference sequence). The CDR3 DNA sequence: TGTGCCACCAGCAGGCAAGTAGGGGGCAATCAGCCCCAGCATTTT. It is translated as CATSRQVGGNQPQHF.

The rearrangement links TRBV9 to TRBJ2-2, with 8 bases lining up with TRBD1. V shed 4 bases and J 4 bases; nucleotides not matched to a gene: 9. CDR1 and CDR2 (germline): SGDLS, YYNGEE. The CDR3 length is 16 residues. The DNA for the CDR3 is TGTGCCAGCAGCATCCGACAGGGGCAGAGCACCGGGGAGCTGTTTTTT. This gives the protein CASSIRQGQSTGELFF.

The V and J genes are TRBV19 and TRBJ2-3; TRBD1 is a possible D gene (6 bases). V was clipped by 5 bases and J by 0 bases, with 15 bases between them. CDR1 is LNHDA and CDR2 is SQIVND in the germline V gene (reference sequence). There are 16 residues in the CDR3. This CDR3 reads CASSYRVKPSTDTQYF. For the CDR3, the DNA is TGTGCCAGTAGTTACAGGGTTAAGCCTAGCACAGATACGCAGTATTTT.

J is TRBJ2-7 and V is TRBV6-1; no clear D. Germline values: CDR1 MNHNS, CDR2 SASEGT. The CDR3 is 12 residues long. Trimming removed 2 bases at V and 1 base at J, with 3 bases between. This CDR3 reads CASSESSYEQYF. The CDR3 coding sequence is TGTGCCAGCAGTGAATCGTCCTACGAGCAGTACTTC.

The rearrangement joins TRBV6-4 to TRBJ1-6; 9 nucleotides align to TRBD1. The CDR3 contains 15 residues. The germline CDR1 and CDR2 sequences are MRHNA and SNTAGT. After removal of 3 bases from V and 11 bases from J, the junction contained 8 bases not matched to a gene. DNA of the CDR3: TGTGCCAGCAGTGAGAGGGGGACAGGGTACACACCCCTCCACTTT. Residues: CASSERGTGYTPLHF.

The V and J genes are TRBV14 and TRBJ1-6; the D gene is possibly TRBD1 (6 bases). Trimming removed 4 bases from V and 4 bases from J, with 8 bases in between. This CDR3 region has 14 residues. Germline lookup yields CDR1 SGHDN and CDR2 FVKESK. The CDR3 loop is CASSRGQYNSPLHF. The CDR3 nucleotides read TGTGCCAGCAGCCGGGGGCAGTATAATTCACCCCTCCACTTT.

V and J are TRBV11-3 and TRBJ2-3, with D possibly matching TRBD2 (5 bases). V was clipped by 1 base and J by 9 bases, with 17 bases between them. CDR3 size: 15 residues. Looked up from germline, CDR1 is SGHNT and CDR2 is YENEEA. CDR3 sequence: CASSLGRGLSGTQYF. The DNA of the CDR3 is TGTGCCAGCAGCTTAGGTAGAGGACTGTCGGGCACGCAGTATTTT.

The gene calls are TRBV5-6 and TRBJ2-2, with a possible D match to TRBD2 (6 bases). The CDR3 length is 14 residues. Germline CDR1 and CDR2: SGHDT and YYEEEE. Between the trimmed V and J ends, which lost 0 bases and 6 bases, there was a span of 9 bases. The CDR3: CASSLARGSGELFF. The DNA for the CDR3 is TGTGCCAGCAGCTTGGCCCGGGGGTCCGGGGAGCTGTTTTTT.